Presented here are 24 T cell receptor beta chains from one specimen sequenced in a study of CD8+ T cells in alopecia areata. Reverse transcription of extracted RNA yielded cDNA, which provided the sequencing template. TCRdb keeps only in-frame clones here, not all; method: immunoSEQ multiplex PCR. The table lists 150,000 to 200,000 clones, around 50% of them singletons. The input for sequencing was CD4+ T cells sorted from blood, taken at week 0. These receptors were collected from a human donor with alopecia areata.

The rearrangement uses TRBV30 and TRBJ1-1, with D unclear. CDR1 and CDR2 from the germline V gene are GTSNPN and SVGIG (reference sequence). This CDR3 has 15 amino acids. Trimming removed 5 bases at V and 2 bases at J, with 18 bases between. In nucleotides, the CDR3 is TGTGCCTGGTCCGGCATAGGTTTCAGAAACACTGAAGCTTTCTTT. This translates into CAWSGIGFRNTEAFF.

This clone showed up just a few times. The chain is built from TRBV12-5 and TRBJ2-1, with D perhaps matching TRBD2 (6 bases). Trimming stripped 2 bases from V and 10 bases from J, with 18 bases between. Looked up from germline, CDR1 is LGHNT and CDR2 is FRNRAP. This CDR3 contains 15 residues. The CDR3 DNA is TGTGCTAGTGGTTTGTTGGGGGGACCAGTTACCGAGCAGTTCTTC. It is translated as CASGLLGGPVTEQFF. The whole variable domain, filled in from reference TRBV12-5 and TRBJ2-1, reads DARVTQTPRHKVTEMGQEVTMRCQPILGHNTVFWYRQTMMQGLELLAYFRNRAPLDDSGMPKDRFSAEMPDATLATLKIQPSEPRDSAVYFCASGLLGGPVTEQFFGPGTRLTVL.

This clone has just a few counts. The chain uses TRBV5-1 and TRBJ1-1; weak D call: TRBD1 (5 bases). Germline CDR1 and CDR2: SGHRS and YFSETQ. V was shortened by 3 bases and J by 1 base, with 10 bases between the two germline ends. CDR3 size: 14 residues. The CDR3: CASSWDPGNTEAFF. The CDR3 coding sequence is TGCGCCAGCAGCTGGGACCCGGGGAACACTGAAGCTTTCTTT.

This clone appeared once. The sample contains more than one DNA sequence encoding this CDR3. The CDR3 region has the DNA TGTGCCAGCAGCTTGGACAGGGTTACCGGGGAGCTGTTTTTT. Translated: CASSLDRVTGELFF. This sequence joins TRBV11-2 and TRBJ2-2, with 8 bases matching TRBD1. The V gene end was trimmed by 3 bases and the J gene end by 5 bases; junction bases not matched to a gene: 2. The germline gives CDR1 SGHAT, CDR2 FQNNGV. This CDR3 is 14 amino acids long.

This chain uses TRBV5-1 with TRBJ1-1; D uncertain. Trimming removed 2 bases from V and 1 base from J, with 12 bases in between. The CDR3 length is 15 residues. The germline V gene encodes CDR1 SGHRS and CDR2 YFSETQ. Written as DNA, the CDR3 is TGCGCCAGCAGCTTAGAACGGCCAACGAACACTGAAGCTTTCTTT. As protein: CASSLERPTNTEAFF.

V usage is TRBV5-1 and J usage is TRBJ2-5; 8 bases line up with TRBD1. This CDR3 region has 15 residues. V dropped 2 bases and J dropped 0; count of bases not matched to a gene: 3. CDR1 and CDR2 (germline): SGHRS, YFSETQ. The CDR3, as DNA: TGCGCCAGCAGCTTCCAGGGACAGGACCAAGAGACCCAGTACTTC. Its translation: CASSFQGQDQETQYF. Filled out from reference TRBV5-1 and TRBJ2-5, the complete variable domain reads KAGVTQTPRYLIKTRGQQVTLSCSPISGHRSVSWYQQTPGQGLQFLFEYFSETQRNKGNFPGRFSGRQFSNSRSEMNVSTLELGDSALYLCASSFQGQDQETQYFGPGTRLLVL.

The chain has TRBV7-2 and TRBJ2-5; 8 bases map to TRBD1. From germline, CDR1 is SGHTA and CDR2 FQGNSA. V was clipped by 3 bases and J by 5 bases; unmatched bases: 5. The CDR3 spans 14 residues. The CDR3 here is CASSFPTGAETQYF. The CDR3 DNA follows: TGTGCCAGCAGCTTCCCGACAGGGGCCGAGACCCAGTACTTC.

The CDR3 is CASSLGERTGSFF. CDR3 coding DNA: TGTGCCAGCAGCTTAGGGGAAAGGACAGGGTCGTTCTTC. The chain uses TRBV11-1 and TRBJ2-1; 8 positions match TRBD1. This CDR3 is 13 amino acids long. From germline, CDR1 is SGHAT and CDR2 FQDESV (reference sequence). V was pared by 1 base and J by 15 bases, with 8 bases of the junction left unmatched.

The rearrangement joins TRBV4-2 to TRBJ1-5; tentative D call: TRBD1 (5 bases). Trimming removed 1 base from V and 4 bases from J, with 14 bases in between. CDR3 size: 16 residues. Germline lookup yields CDR1 LGHNA and CDR2 YNFKEQ. CDR3: CASSQVGQAPNQPQHF. The CDR3 nucleotides are TGTGCCAGCAGCCAAGTGGGGCAGGCCCCTAATCAGCCCCAGCATTTT.

Notes on this clone: The same CDR3 also results from other DNA sequences found in this sample. This chain joins TRBV9 and TRBJ2-5; D is undetermined. Trimming removed 0 bases at V and 1 base at J, with 4 bases between. CDR1 is SGDLS, CDR2 YYNGEE, per germline. The CDR3 length is 13 residues. The CDR3 is CASSVGRQETQYF. Here the CDR3 DNA reads TGTGCCAGCAGCGTAGGTCGCCAAGAGACCCAGTACTTC.

This chain links TRBV11-2 with TRBJ1-2, with D uncertain. Trimming removed 5 bases from V and 4 bases from J, with 11 bases in between. Germline-derived CDR1 and CDR2 are SGHAT and FQNNGV. This CDR3 is built from 13 residues. CDR3 sequence (DNA): TGTGCCAGCAGCCCCGGGTATAGCTATGGCTACACCTTC. Its translation is CASSPGYSYGYTF. Looking up the rest from reference TRBV11-2 and TRBJ1-2 gives the full variable domain: EAGVAQSPRYKIIEKRQSVAFWCNPISGHATLYWYQQILGQGPKLLIQFQNNGVVDDSQLPKDRFSAERLKGVDSTLKIQPAKLEDSAVYLCASSPGYSYGYTFGSGTRLTVV.

The V and J genes are TRBV30 and TRBJ2-5; 10 bases agree with TRBD2. J was trimmed by 7 bases and V by 0 bases; bases with no gene match: 14. The CDR3 runs to 17 residues. Germline V lookup: CDR1 GTSNPN, CDR2 SVGIG (reference sequence). The CDR3 nucleotides are TGTGCCTGGAGTGTACTTCGCACTAGCGGGACGAGTGGGACCCAGTACTTC. Protein product: CAWSVLRTSGTSGTQYF.

In its sample, this clone was seen a few times. The V and J genes are TRBV7-8 and TRBJ1-3; no clear D. This CDR3 has 17 residues. Germline V gene sequence: CDR1 SGHVS, CDR2 FQNEAQ. V lost 5 bases and J 0 bases, leaving 17 bases between the germline ends. The CDR3 is CASSGSGPLLSGNTIYF. For the CDR3, the DNA is TGTGCCAGCAGCGGAAGTGGGCCACTGCTCTCTGGAAACACCATATATTTT.

CDR3 nucleotides: TGCAGCGTGGTAAGACACCTGAACACTGAAGCTTTCTTT. Translation gives CSVVRHLNTEAFF. The chain has TRBV29-1 and TRBJ1-1; D remains unclear. V was shortened by 6 bases and J by 0 bases, with 11 bases between the two germline ends. The germline V gene has CDR1 SQVTM and CDR2 ANQGSEA. The CDR3 length is 13 residues.

Of note for this clone: The sample carries other DNA sequences with the same CDR3. This chain links TRBV20-1 with TRBJ2-5, with D maybe TRBD2 (5 bases). This CDR3 region has 11 residues. Germline assignment: CDR1 DFQATT and CDR2 SNEGSKA (reference sequence). The germline V and J ends were trimmed by 3 bases and 4 bases, with 6 bases remaining between them. This CDR3 reads CSARDLETQYF. The CDR3 coding sequence is TGCAGTGCTAGGGACTTAGAGACCCAGTACTTC.

V usage is TRBV30 and J usage is TRBJ2-7, with TRBD2 matching 9 bases. Germline CDR1 and CDR2: GTSNPN and SVGIG (reference sequence). J was trimmed by 2 bases and V by 8 bases; bases with no gene match: 10. There are 14 residues in the CDR3. CDR3 loop: CAGSSGDPPYEQYF. For the CDR3, the DNA is TGTGCCGGATCTAGCGGGGACCCGCCCTACGAGCAGTACTTC.

The chain combines TRBV29-1 with TRBJ1-2, with 7 bases identical to TRBD1. After removal of 6 bases from V and 5 bases from J, the junction contained 3 bases not matched to a gene. The CDR3 has 11 amino acids. Germline CDR1 SQVTM, CDR2 ANQGSEA. The CDR3 spells CSVTGRYGYTF. The CDR3 DNA follows: TGCAGCGTGACAGGGCGTTATGGCTACACCTTC. The full variable domain, its missing parts supplied by reference TRBV29-1 and TRBJ1-2, is SAVISQKPSRDICQRGTSLTIQCQVDSQVTMMFWYRQQPGQSLTLIATANQGSEATYESGFVIDKFPISRPNLTFSTLTVSNMSPEDSSIYLCSVTGRYGYTFGSGTRLTVV.

The chain links TRBV10-3 to TRBJ1-2, with 7 bases that match TRBD1. The CDR3 consists of 14 residues. Trimming took 3 bases from V and 4 from J; bases not matched to a gene: 5. Germline assignment: CDR1 ENHRY and CDR2 SYGVKD. The CDR3 here is CAISDATGLYGYTF. DNA of the CDR3: TGTGCCATCAGTGACGCGACAGGGCTCTATGGCTACACCTTC.

The genes are TRBV5-6 and TRBJ1-2; possible D gene TRBD1, 6 bases. V lost 4 bases to trimming and J lost 4 bases, with 8 bases between them. Looked up from germline, CDR1 is SGHDT and CDR2 is YYEEEE. The CDR3 is 12 amino acids. For the CDR3, the DNA is TGTGCCAGCAGCCGACAGGCCTATGGCTACACCTTC. It specifies CASSRQAYGYTF.

The rearrangement uses TRBV5-1 and TRBJ2-3, with a weak D call TRBD2 (6 bases). V was cut by 0 bases and J by 6 bases, with 14 bases left in between. The CDR3 spans 15 residues. The V gene's germline CDR1 is SGHRS and CDR2 YFSETQ. This chain's CDR3 is CASSLAGTRDDTQYF. In nucleotides, the CDR3 is TGCGCCAGCAGCTTGGCCGGGACTCGGGACGATACGCAGTATTTT. The variable domain in full, completed from reference TRBV5-1 and TRBJ2-3, reads KAGVTQTPRYLIKTRGQQVTLSCSPISGHRSVSWYQQTPGQGLQFLFEYFSETQRNKGNFPGRFSGRQFSNSRSEMNVSTLELGDSALYLCASSLAGTRDDTQYFGPGTRLTVL.

The chain links TRBV29-1 to TRBJ2-1, with a tentative D call TRBD1 (6 bases). Germline lookup yields CDR1 SQVTM and CDR2 ANQGSEA. The CDR3 covers 14 residues. V lost 7 bases and J 0 bases, leaving 13 bases between the germline ends. The CDR3 region is CSGGPSSSYNEQFF. In DNA form, the CDR3 reads TGCAGCGGGGGGCCTTCGAGCTCCTACAATGAGCAGTTCTTC.

This chain uses TRBV1 with TRBJ2-5; TRBD2, the table's D call, was not compared with the DNA. TRBV1 is shown as a pseudogene. The CDR3 spans 14 residues. The DNA for the CDR3 is TGCACCAGCAATGGGCGGGGGAAGGCAGAGACCCAGTACTTC. This encodes CTSNGRGKAETQYF.

The chain employs TRBV5-1 and TRBJ2-2, with D tentatively TRBD2 (5 bases). The CDR3 has 13 residues. V was cut by 6 bases and J by 7 bases, with 13 bases left in between. Germline V lookup: CDR1 SGHRS, CDR2 YFSETQ. In DNA form, the CDR3 reads TGCGCCAGCACAAGAGGGAGTGTCGGGGAGCTGTTTTTT. This encodes CASTRGSVGELFF.

The J gene is TRBJ1-6, the V gene TRBV2; perhaps TRBD1 as D (5 bases). V lost 3 bases and J lost 7, with 13 bases in between. Germline CDR1 is SNHLY and CDR2 is FYNNEI. CDR3 size: 15 residues. Written as DNA, the CDR3 is TGTGCCAGCAGTGATAGGGGTCCAGAAAATTCACCCCTCCACTTT. Translated, it gives CASSDRGPENSPLHF.